Reported below is one TCR beta chain. Antigen: not known. The V end was cut by 7 bases, the J end by 9 bases, with 13 bases between. This CDR3 has 13 residues. Germline values: CDR1 MDHEN, CDR2 SYDVKM. TCRdb processed the 5' RACE reads anew with MiXCR; each CDR3 protein has one entry. Among 250,000 or so distinct CDR3 sequences listed, 6% to 8.5% were seen once. The data belong to a study of identical twins. Healthy Caucasians alone served as donors. Study outcomes and limitations: Sequences that were out-of-frame, alpha and twin-shared displayed an excess of low generation probability. Carriage of fewer insertions was seen in abundant cord blood beta clonotypes, whereas memory repertoires showed none.

These sequences were also reported in another study, on yellow fever vaccine responses in identical twins.

Sequencing used CD8+ T cells sorted from blood. This chain joins TRBV28 and TRBJ1-6; the D is unclear. The receptor was isolated from a woman aged 18-35 years in good health. The CDR3 protein is CASTQRSSSPLHF. Here the CDR3 DNA reads TGTGCCAGCACCCAGAGATCGTCTTCACCCCTCCACTTT.